Listed below are T cell receptor beta chains from one sample, sequenced in a study of blood T cell repertoires in COVID-19. Sequencing was performed with immunoSEQ multiplex PCR; in TCRdb, only in-frame clones are kept and a portion is missing. The profile shows more than 40,000 clones, 87% of them singletons. Sequencing was done on a sample of peripheral blood. These receptors all stem from a human donor in a cohort sampled during active COVID-19. Each CDR3 is given with its conserved first and last residue. A D gene is named only where the DNA matches it firmly. Clone size is stated in some rows and not others, as once, few, many or a class when expanded.

d_call	j_call	v_call	clone_size	cdr3_nt	cdr3_aa
-	TRBJ2-7	TRBV2	-	TGTGCCAGCAGTGCGGGGGAGGAATCCTACGAGCAGTACTTC	CASSAGEESYEQYF
TRBD2	TRBJ2-7	TRBV27	-	TGTGCCAGCAGTACCTATAGCGGGGCACCCCACATCGAGCAGTACTTC	CASSTYSGAPHIEQYF
TRBD2	TRBJ2-5	TRBV2	-	TGTGCCAGCAGTCGACTAGCGGGGTACCAAGAGACCCAGTACTTC	CASSRLAGYQETQYF
TRBD2	TRBJ2-3	TRBV9	few	TGTGCCAGCAGCGCCGGGACTAGGCGCACAGATACGCAGTATTTT	CASSAGTRRTDTQYF
-	TRBJ1-1	TRBV24-1	-	TGTGCCACCAGTGAAGTTGGCAGGGCTAACACTGAAGCTTTCTTT	CATSEVGRANTEAFF
TRBD2	TRBJ2-7	TRBV19	-	TGTGCCAGTAGGCCCCTAGCGGGAGATGGGACCTACGAGCAGTACTTC	CASRPLAGDGTYEQYF
-	TRBJ2-7	TRBV7-9	medium-sized	TGTGCCAGCAGCCCCGGACGGGAACGGGTCGACGAGCAGTACTTC	CASSPGRERVDEQYF
-	TRBJ1-1	TRBV4-2	-	TGTGCCAGCAGCCGAGGAGCGGGGGGGGACACTGAAGCTTTCTTT	CASSRGAGGDTEAFF
-	TRBJ1-1	TRBV27	-	TGTGCCAGCCATGCCGGAGGGAACACTGAAGCTTTCTTT	CASHAGGNTEAFF
TRBD1	TRBJ2-7	TRBV6-5	-	TGTGCCAGCAGTTCCTCACAGGGACAGGGGTCCCACGAGCAGTACTTC	CASSSSQGQGSHEQYF
TRBD1	TRBJ1-2	TRBV19	-	TGTGCCAGTAGTATAAGGGGACAGGGGTACCCCTATGGCTACACCTTC	CASSIRGQGYPYGYTF
TRBD1	TRBJ2-5	TRBV4-1	-	TGCGCCAGCAGCAACGCTGGGACAGGACAAGAGACCCAGTACTTC	CASSNAGTGQETQYF
-	TRBJ1-4	TRBV13	-	TGTGCCAGCAGCCAAGACAGCTCCAGGGAAAAACTGTTTTTT	CASSQDSSREKLFF
TRBD1	TRBJ2-7	TRBV7-9	-	TGTGCCAGCAGCCCAAACAGGGGAGATGAGACCTACGAGCAGTACTTC	CASSPNRGDETYEQYF
-	TRBJ1-2	TRBV12-3/TRBV12-4	-	TGTGCCAGCAGTTTAATCGGGATGAGCTACACCTTC	CASSLIGMSYTF
-	TRBJ1-1	TRBV18	once	TGTGCCAGCTCACCGCCCTACGGACAGGAAGCTTTCTTT	CASSPPYGQEAFF
-	TRBJ2-7	TRBV7-9	-	TGTGCCAGCAGCCCCGCCTACGAGCAGTACTTC	CASSPAYEQYF